This TCR beta chain is from a study of OX40 agonist ivuxolimab in advanced cancers. Study-wide background: A history of anti-PD-1, anti-PD-L1 or anti-CTLA-4 therapy was acceptable, and about 37% had some.

In the case of this clone: Its matching antigen is unknown.

The protocol was immunoSEQ multiplex PCR, while the TCRdb copy is restricted to in-frame clones and leaves out a portion. Of about 79,000 clones listed, less than 95% are singletons. Study-wide findings and caveats: In CD8+ T cells, expanded clones were on average more numerous than in CD4+.

Samples of blood were obtained at baseline, on cycle 4 day 1, and on cycle 7 day 1. Germline-derived CDR1 and CDR2 are MGHRA and YSYEKL. V was pared by 2 bases and J by 0 bases, with 20 bases between. The CDR3 length is 19 residues. The source of this sequence is an adult with an advanced solid tumor such as melanoma, head and neck, liver or kidney cancer. The chain carries TRBV4-1 and TRBJ1-5; TRBD1 might be the D (5 bases). Source: CD4+ or CD8+ T cells sorted from blood, taken in a trial of the OX40 agonist ivuxolimab. Here the CDR3 DNA reads TGCGCCAGCAGCCAACTTGGGGGAACGGATCCTTATAGCAATCAGCCCCAGCATTTT. As protein: CASSQLGGTDPYSNQPQHF.